This T cell receptor beta chain was retrieved from a study of T cell repertoires in cytomegalovirus infection. Overall study context: Based on public TCR beta signatures, there were indications of CMV infection and of a matching HLA type.

As for this clonotype: Its antigen is still unknown.

Germline V gene lookup returns CDR1 SGHVS and CDR2 FNYEAQ. The CDR3 spans 15 residues. V shed 4 bases and J shed 5 bases, with 15 bases lying between them. Study findings and constraints: HLA-C-restricted CMV clonotypes gave the most frequent clonotype in two of eight donors.

TCRdb independently ran MiXCR on the reads; one entry per CDR3 protein. The sample consists of some 150,000 distinct CDR3 sequences, 25% to 35% of them appearing once. The source is a human donor in good health (CMV status not recorded). Some clones in this sample may be carry-over from other donors' samples. The rearrangement joins TRBV7-6 to TRBJ2-1, with no clear D. The sequencing used CD8+ T cells from cultured PBMCs, collected from culture after CMV antigen stimulation. CDR3 bases: TGTGCCAGCAGCTCACTAAAGAATGGAGACAATGAGCAGTTCTTC. This codes for CASSSLKNGDNEQFF.